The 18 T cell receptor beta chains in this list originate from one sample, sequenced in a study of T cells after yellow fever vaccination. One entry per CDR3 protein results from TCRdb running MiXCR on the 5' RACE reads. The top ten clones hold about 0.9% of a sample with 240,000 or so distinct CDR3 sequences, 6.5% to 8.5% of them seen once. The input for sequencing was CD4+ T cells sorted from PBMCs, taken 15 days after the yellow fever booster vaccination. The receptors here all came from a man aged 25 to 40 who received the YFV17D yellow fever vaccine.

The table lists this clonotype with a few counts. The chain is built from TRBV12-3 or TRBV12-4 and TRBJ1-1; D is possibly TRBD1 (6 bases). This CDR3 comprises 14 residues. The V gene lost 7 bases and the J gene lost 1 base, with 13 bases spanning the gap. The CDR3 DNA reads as TGTGCCAGCACTCAACAGGGACCGAACACTGAAGCTTTCTTT. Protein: CASTQQGPNTEAFF.

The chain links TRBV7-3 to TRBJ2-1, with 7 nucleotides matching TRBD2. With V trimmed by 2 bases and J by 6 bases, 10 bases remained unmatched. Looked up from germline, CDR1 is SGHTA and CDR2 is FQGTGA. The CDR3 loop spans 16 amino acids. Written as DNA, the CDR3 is TGTGCCAGCAGCTTACTGCTCACAGCTAGCGGCAATGAGCAGTTCTTC. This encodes CASSLLLTASGNEQFF.

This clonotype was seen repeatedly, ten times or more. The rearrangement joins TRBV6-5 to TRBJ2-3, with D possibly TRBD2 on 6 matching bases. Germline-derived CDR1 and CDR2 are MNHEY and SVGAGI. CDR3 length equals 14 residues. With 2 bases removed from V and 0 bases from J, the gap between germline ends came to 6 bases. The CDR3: CASSYRGSTDTQYF. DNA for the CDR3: TGTGCCAGCAGTTACCGGGGGAGCACAGATACGCAGTATTTT.

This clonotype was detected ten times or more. The CDR3 coding sequence is TGCGCCAGCAGCCCTGGGGAGACTCGAGGCGGGGAGACCCAGTACTTC. Its translation: CASSPGETRGGETQYF. The rearrangement links TRBV5-1 to TRBJ2-5, with D perhaps matching TRBD2 (5 bases). Germline CDR1 and CDR2: SGHRS and YFSETQ. V lost 4 bases, J lost 5 bases, and 21 bases lay in between. The CDR3 length is 16 residues.

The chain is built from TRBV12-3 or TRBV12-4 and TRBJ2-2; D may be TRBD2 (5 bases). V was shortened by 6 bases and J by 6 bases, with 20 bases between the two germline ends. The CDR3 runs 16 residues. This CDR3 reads CASSPTARTRAGELFF. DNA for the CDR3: TGTGCCAGCAGCCCGACTGCGCGGACTCGGGCCGGGGAGCTGTTTTTT.

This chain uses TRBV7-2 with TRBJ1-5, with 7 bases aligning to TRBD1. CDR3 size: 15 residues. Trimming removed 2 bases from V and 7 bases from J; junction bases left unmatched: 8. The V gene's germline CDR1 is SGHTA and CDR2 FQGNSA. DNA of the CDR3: TGTGCCAGCAGCTTAATTTGGGGACAGACGCAGCCCCAGCATTTT. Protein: CASSLIWGQTQPQHF.

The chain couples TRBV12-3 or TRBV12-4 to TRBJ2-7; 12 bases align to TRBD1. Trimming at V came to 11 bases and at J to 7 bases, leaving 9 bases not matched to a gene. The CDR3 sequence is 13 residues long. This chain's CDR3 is CACAGTGGREQYF. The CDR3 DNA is TGTGCCTGCGCCGGGACAGGGGGCAGAGAGCAGTACTTC.

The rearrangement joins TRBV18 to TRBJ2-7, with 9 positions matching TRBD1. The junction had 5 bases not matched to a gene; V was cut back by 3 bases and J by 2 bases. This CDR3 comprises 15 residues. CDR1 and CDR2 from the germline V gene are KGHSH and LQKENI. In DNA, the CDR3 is TGTGCCAGCTCACCTAGGACAGGGGCCGCCTACGAGCAGTACTTC. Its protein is CASSPRTGAAYEQYF.

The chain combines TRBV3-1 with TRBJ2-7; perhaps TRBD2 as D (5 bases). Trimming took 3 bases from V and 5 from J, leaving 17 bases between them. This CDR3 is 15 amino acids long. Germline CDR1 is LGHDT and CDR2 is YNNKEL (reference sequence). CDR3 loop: CASSQSTGTGDEQYF. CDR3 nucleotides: TGTGCCAGCAGCCAGTCGACGGGAACCGGGGACGAGCAGTACTTC.

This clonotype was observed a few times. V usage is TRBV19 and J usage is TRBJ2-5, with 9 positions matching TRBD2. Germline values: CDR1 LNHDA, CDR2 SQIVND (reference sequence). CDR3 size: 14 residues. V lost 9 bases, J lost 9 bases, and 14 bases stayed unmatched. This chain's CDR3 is CASSPLAGVGSQYF. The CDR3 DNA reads TGTGCCAGCTCGCCCTTAGCGGGAGTGGGGTCCCAGTACTTC.

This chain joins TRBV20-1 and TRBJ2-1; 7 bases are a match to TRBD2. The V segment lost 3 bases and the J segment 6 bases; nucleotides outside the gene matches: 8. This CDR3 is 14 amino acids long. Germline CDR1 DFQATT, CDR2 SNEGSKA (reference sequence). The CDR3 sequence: CSARKASGPNEQFF. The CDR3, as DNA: TGCAGTGCTAGGAAGGCTAGCGGACCCAATGAGCAGTTCTTC.

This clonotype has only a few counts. The CDR3 sequence is CASSSPWRGRNQPQHF. In DNA, the CDR3 is TGTGCCAGTAGTTCCCCGTGGAGGGGACGCAATCAGCCCCAGCATTTT. The V call is TRBV19, the J call TRBJ1-5; D is perhaps TRBD1 (5 bases). Trimming took 5 bases from V and 2 from J, leaving 16 bases between them. Germline V gives CDR1 LNHDA, CDR2 SQIVND (reference sequence). This CDR3 is 16 amino acids long. Full variable domain (outside the CDR3, taken from reference TRBV19 and TRBJ1-5): DGGITQSPKYLFRKEGQNVTLSCEQNLNHDAMYWYRQDPGQGLRLIYYSQIVNDFQKGDIAEGYSVSREKKESFPLTVTSAQKNPTAFYLCASSSPWRGRNQPQHFGDGTRLSIL.

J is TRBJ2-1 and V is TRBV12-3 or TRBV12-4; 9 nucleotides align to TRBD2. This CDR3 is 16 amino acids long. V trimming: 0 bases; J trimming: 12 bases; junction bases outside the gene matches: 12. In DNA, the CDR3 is TGTGCCAGCAGTTTAGCTGGCGGGAGGGCCGCATGGGGGCAGTTCTTC. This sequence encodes CASSLAGGRAAWGQFF.

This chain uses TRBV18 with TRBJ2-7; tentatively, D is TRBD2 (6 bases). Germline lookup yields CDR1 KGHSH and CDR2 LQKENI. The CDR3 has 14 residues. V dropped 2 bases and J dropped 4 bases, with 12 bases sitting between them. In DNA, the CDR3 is TGTGCCAGCTCACCAGGAACGGGAGAGTACGAGCAGTACTTC. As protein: CASSPGTGEYEQYF.

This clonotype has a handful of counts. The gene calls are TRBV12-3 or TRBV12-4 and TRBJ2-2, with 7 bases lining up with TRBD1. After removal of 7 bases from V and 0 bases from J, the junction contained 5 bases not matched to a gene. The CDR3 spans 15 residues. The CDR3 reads CASTEGAPNTGELFF. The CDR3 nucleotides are TGTGCCAGCACCGAGGGGGCCCCGAACACCGGGGAGCTGTTTTTT.

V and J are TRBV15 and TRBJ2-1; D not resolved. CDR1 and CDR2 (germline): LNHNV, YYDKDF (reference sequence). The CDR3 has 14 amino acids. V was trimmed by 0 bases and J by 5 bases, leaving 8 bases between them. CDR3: CATSREGSHNEQFF. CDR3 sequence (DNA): TGTGCCACCAGCAGAGAAGGAAGCCACAATGAGCAGTTCTTC.

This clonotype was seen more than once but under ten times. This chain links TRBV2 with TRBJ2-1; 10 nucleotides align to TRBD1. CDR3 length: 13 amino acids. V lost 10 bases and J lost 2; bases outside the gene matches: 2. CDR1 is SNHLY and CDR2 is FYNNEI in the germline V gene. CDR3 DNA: TGTGCCACCGGGACAGGGGCCTACAATGAGCAGTTCTTC. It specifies CATGTGAYNEQFF.

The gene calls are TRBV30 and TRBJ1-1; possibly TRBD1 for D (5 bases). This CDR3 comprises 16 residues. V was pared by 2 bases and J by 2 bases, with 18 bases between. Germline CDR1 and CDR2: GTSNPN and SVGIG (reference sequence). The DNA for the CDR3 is TGTGCCTGGAGTTCTCTTATCGGGGGATTTAACACTGAAGCTTTCTTT. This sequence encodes CAWSSLIGGFNTEAFF.